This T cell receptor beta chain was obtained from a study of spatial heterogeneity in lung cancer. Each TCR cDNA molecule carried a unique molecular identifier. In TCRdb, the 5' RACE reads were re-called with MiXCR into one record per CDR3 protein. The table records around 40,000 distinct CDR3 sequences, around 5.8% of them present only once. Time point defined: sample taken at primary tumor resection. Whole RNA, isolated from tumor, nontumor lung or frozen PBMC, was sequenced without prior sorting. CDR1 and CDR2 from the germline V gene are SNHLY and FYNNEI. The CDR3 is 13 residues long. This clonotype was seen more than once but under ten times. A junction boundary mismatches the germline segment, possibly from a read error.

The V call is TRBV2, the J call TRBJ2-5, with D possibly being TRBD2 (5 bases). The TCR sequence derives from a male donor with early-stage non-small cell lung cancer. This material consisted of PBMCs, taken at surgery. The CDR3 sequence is CASTEGSRGTQYF. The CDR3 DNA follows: TGTGCCAGCACTGAAGGGAGTCGGGGGACCCAGTACTTC.